This TCR beta chain was observed in a study of siplizumab effects on memory and regulatory T cells. General study points: Researchers could not give a naive or memory phenotype to roughly 75-95% of proliferating CD4+ or CD8+ clones. In siplizumab cultures, the suppressive function of proliferating Tregs remained unconfirmed. Alloreactive sequences tracing back to unstimulated CD4+ memory cells fell significantly with siplizumab.

Every sample had approximately 10^5 of its TCR templates assayed. Sequenced by immunoSEQ multiplex PCR; TCRdb stores in-frame clones only, minus some. The sample shows tens of thousands of clones, over 85% of them seen only once. Remarks on this clone: The antigen remains unidentified.

Per germline, CDR1 SGHTS and CDR2 YDEGEE. The V end lost 0 bases, the J end lost 3 bases, and 10 bases lay between the germline ends. CDR3 length equals 15 residues. The sample was CD8+ T cells sorted from blood. The receptor comes from a human donor in good health. V gene TRBV5-8 combines with J gene TRBJ1-3; D possibly corresponds to TRBD1 (5 bases). CDR3 bases: TGTGCCAGCAGCTTGGGCAGGGTAAGTGGAAACACCATATATTTT. This codes for CASSLGRVSGNTIYF. The entire variable domain, with the rest obtained from reference TRBV5-8 and TRBJ1-3, is as follows: EAGVTQSPTHLIKTRGQQATLRCSPISGHTSVYWYQQALGLGLQFLLWYDEGEERNRGNFPPRFSGRQFPNYSSELNVNALELEDSALYLCASSLGRVSGNTIYFGEGSWLTVV.